The present entry profiles one T cell receptor beta chain with its context. How the authors handled the data: It was from reference gene primer amplification that nucleated cell counts were estimated. Profiling relied on immunoSEQ multiplex PCR, and the TCRdb table lists in-frame clones only, not all of them. That table is the source of V, J and clone size, and D and trimming were worked out from the DNA. The sample lists approximately 210,000 clones, around 90% occurring once. This sample was included in a study of blood T cell repertoires in COVID-19. Study summary: Samples representing acute and convalescent COVID-19 were sourced from the United States, Italy and Spain. T cells, B-cell-depleted T cells, or PBMCs supplied cDNA or gDNA.

This CDR3 has 14 amino acids. Germline V gene sequence: CDR1 SGHTA, CDR2 FQGNSA. Trimming removed 2 bases from V and 1 base from J, with 8 bases in between. V usage is TRBV7-2 and J usage is TRBJ1-1; D remains ambiguous. The sequenced sample was peripheral blood. This TCR derives from a man aged 18 to 29 with active or convalescent COVID-19. The CDR3 bases are TGTGCCAGCAGCTTACTATCCGGGAACACTGAAGCTTTCTTT. Encoded protein: CASSLLSGNTEAFF.